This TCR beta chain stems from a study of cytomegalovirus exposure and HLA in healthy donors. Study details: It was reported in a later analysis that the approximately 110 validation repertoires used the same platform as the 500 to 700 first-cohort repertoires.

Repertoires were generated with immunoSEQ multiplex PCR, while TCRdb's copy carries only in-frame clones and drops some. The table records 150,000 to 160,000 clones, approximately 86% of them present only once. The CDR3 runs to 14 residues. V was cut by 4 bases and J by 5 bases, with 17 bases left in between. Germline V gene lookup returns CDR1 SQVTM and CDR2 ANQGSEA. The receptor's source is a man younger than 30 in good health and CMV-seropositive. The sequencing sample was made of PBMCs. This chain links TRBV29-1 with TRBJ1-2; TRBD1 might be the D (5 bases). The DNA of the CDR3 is TGCAGCGTTGTAACAGCGAGACAGAGTTATGGCTACACCTTC. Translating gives CSVVTARQSYGYTF. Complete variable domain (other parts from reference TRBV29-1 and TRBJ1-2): SAVISQKPSRDICQRGTSLTIQCQVDSQVTMMFWYRQQPGQSLTLIATANQGSEATYESGFVIDKFPISRPNLTFSTLTVSNMSPEDSSIYLCSVVTARQSYGYTFGSGTRLTVV.